This T cell receptor (beta chain) comes out of a study of blood T cell repertoires in COVID-19. Study in general: Acute and convalescent COVID-19 specimens originated in the United States, Italy and Spain.

This table comes from immunoSEQ multiplex PCR, and its TCRdb copy is limited to in-frame clones, with some not included. The data contain a few hundred thousand clones, around 80% of them singletons. This CDR3 has 15 amino acids. Per germline, CDR1 SNHLY and CDR2 FYNNEI. V was shortened by 6 bases and J by 4 bases, with 16 bases between the two germline ends. Sequencing was performed on peripheral blood. The chain recombines TRBV2 with TRBJ2-1; TRBD1 is a possible D gene (7 bases). The clonotype originates from a woman aged 35 to 49 who had recovered from COVID-19. DNA for the CDR3: TGTGCCAGCAGGGCTGACAGGGCGGGGTACAATGAGCAGTTCTTC. This codes for CASRADRAGYNEQFF.